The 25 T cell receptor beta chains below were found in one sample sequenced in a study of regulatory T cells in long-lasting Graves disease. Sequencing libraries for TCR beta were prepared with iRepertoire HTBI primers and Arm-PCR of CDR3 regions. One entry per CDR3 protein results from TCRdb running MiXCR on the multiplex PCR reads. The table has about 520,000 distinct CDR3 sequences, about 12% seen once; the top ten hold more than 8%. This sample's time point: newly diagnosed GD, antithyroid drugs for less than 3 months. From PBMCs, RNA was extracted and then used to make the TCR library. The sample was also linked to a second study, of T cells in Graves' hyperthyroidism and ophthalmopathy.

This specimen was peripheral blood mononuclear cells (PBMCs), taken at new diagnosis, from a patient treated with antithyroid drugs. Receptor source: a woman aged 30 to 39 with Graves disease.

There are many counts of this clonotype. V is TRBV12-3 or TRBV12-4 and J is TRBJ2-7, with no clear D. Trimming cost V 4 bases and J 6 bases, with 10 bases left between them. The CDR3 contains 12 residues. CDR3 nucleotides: TGTGCCAGCAGTTCTTATGAATCCGAGCAGTACTTC. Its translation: CASSSYESEQYF.

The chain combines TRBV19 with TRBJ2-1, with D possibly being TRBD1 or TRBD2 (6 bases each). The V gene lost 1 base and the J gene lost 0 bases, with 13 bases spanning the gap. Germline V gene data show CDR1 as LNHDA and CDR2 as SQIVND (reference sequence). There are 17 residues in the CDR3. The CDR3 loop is CASSIAGGGGSYNEQFF. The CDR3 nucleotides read TGTGCCAGTAGTATAGCGGGCGGAGGGGGCTCCTACAATGAGCAGTTCTTC.

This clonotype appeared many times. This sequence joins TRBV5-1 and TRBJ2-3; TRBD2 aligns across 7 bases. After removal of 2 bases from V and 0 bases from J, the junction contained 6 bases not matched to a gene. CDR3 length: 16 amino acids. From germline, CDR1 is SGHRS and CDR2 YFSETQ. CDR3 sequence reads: CASSFLTSASTDTQYF. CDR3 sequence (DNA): TGCGCCAGCAGCTTCCTTACTAGCGCCAGCACAGATACGCAGTATTTT.

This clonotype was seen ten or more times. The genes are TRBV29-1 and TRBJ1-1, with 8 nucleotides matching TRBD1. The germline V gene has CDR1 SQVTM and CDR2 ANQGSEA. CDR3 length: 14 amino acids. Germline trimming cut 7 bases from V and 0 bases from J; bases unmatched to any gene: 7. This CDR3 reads CSARGQGMNTEAFF. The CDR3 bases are TGCAGCGCCAGGGGGCAGGGCATGAACACTGAAGCTTTCTTT.

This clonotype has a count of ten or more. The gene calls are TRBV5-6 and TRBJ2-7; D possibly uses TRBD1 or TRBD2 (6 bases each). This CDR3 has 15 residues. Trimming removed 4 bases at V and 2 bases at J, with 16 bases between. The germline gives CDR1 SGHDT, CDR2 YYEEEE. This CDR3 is CASSPTRGGPYEQYF. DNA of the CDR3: TGTGCCAGCAGCCCGACCAGGGGAGGTCCCTACGAGCAGTACTTC.

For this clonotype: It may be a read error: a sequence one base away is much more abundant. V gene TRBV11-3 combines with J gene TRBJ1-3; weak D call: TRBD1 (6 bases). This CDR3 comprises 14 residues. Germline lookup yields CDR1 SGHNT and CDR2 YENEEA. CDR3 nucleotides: TGTGCCAGCAGCTCAGGGGAAGCTGGAAACACCACATATTTT. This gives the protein CASSSGEAGNTTYF.

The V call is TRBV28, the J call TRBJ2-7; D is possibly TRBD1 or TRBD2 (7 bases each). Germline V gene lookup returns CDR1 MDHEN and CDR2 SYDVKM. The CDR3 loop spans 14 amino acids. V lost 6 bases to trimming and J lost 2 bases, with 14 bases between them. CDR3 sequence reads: CASRRDSGTYEQYF. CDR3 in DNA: TGTGCCAGCAGAAGGGACAGCGGGACCTACGAGCAGTACTTC.

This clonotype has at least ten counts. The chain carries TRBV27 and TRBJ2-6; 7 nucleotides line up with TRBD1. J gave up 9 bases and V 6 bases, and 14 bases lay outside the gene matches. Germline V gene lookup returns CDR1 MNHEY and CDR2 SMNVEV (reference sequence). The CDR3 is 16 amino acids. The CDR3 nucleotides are TGTGCCAGCAGAGAGTCTTCGGGACAGCCTTTCAACGTCCTGACTTTC. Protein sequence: CASRESSGQPFNVLTF. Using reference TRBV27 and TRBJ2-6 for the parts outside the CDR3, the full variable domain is EAQVTQNPRYLITVTGKKLTVTCSQNMNHEYMSWYRQDPGLGLRQIYYSMNVEVTDKGDVPEGYKVSRKEKRNFPLILESPSPNQTSLYFCASRESSGQPFNVLTFGAGSRLTVL.

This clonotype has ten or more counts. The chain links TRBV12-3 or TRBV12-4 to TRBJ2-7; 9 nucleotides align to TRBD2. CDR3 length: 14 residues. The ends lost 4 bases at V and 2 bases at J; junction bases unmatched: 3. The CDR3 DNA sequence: TGTGCCAGCAGTTATAGCGGGAGCACCTACGAGCAGTACTTC. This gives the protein CASSYSGSTYEQYF.

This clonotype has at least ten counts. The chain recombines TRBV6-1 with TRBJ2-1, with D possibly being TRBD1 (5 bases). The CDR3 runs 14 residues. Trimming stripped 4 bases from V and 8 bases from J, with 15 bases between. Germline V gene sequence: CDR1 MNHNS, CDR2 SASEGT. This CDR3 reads CASSGRKGVDEQFF. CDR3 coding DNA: TGTGCCAGCAGTGGGCGGAAAGGGGTGGATGAGCAGTTCTTC.

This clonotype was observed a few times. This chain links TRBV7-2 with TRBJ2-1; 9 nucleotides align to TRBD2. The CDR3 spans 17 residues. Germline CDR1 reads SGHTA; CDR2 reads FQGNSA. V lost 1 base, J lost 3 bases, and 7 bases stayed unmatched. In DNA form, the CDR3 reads TGTGCCAGCAGCTTAGGGTTCCGCGGGAGGGTCTACAATGAGCAGTTCTTC. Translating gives CASSLGFRGRVYNEQFF. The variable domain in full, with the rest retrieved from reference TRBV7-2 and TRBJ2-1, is GAGVSQSPSNKVTEKGKDVELRCDPISGHTALYWYRQSLGQGLEFLIYFQGNSAPDKSGLPSDRFSAERTGGSVSTLTIQRTQQEDSAVYLCASSLGFRGRVYNEQFFGPGTRLTVL.

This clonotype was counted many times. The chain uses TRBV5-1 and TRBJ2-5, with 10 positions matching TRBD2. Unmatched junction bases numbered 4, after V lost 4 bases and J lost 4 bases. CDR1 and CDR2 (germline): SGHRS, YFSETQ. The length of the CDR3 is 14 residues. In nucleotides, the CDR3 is TGCGCCAGCAGCACTTCTAGCGGGAGAGAGACCCAGTACTTC. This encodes CASSTSSGRETQYF.

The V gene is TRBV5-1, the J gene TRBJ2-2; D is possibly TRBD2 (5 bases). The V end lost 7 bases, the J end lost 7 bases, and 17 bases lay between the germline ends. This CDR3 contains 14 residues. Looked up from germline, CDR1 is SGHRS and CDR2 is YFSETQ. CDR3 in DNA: TGCGCCAGCTCTATGCTGCTAGCTTTCGGGGAGCTGTTTTTT. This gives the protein CASSMLLAFGELFF.

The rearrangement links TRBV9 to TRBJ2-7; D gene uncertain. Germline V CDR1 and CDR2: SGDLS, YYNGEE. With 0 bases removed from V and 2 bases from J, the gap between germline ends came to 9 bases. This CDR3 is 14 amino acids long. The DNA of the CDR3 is TGTGCCAGCAGCGTAGGCGGTTCGACCTACGAGCAGTACTTC. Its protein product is CASSVGGSTYEQYF. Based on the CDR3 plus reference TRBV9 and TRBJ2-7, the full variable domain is DSGVTQTPKHLITATGQRVTLRCSPRSGDLSVYWYQQSLDQGLQFLIQYYNGEERAKGNILERFSAQQFPDLHSELNLSSLELGDSALYFCASSVGGSTYEQYFGPGTRLTVT.

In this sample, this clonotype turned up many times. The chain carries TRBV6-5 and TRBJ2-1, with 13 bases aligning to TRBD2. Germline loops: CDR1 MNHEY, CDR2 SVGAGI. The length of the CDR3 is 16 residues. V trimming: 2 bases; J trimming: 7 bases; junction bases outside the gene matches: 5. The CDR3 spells CASSYATSGRRNEQFF. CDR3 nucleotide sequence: TGTGCCAGCAGTTACGCGACTAGCGGGAGGAGGAATGAGCAGTTCTTC.

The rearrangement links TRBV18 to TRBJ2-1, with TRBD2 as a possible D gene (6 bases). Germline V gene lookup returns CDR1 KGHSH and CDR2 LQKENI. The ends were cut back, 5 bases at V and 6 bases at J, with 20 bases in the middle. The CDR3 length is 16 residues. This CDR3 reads CASSWQASTEGNEQFF. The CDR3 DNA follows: TGTGCCAGCTCATGGCAGGCTTCCACGGAGGGCAATGAGCAGTTCTTC.

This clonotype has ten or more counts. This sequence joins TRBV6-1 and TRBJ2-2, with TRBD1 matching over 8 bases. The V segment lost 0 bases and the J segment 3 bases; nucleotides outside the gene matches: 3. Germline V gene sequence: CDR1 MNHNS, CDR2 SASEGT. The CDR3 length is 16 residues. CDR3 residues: CASSEAWTGYTGELFF. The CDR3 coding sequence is TGTGCCAGCAGTGAAGCGTGGACAGGGTACACCGGGGAGCTGTTTTTT.

CDR3 residues: CATSWGGRIETQYF. Written as DNA, the CDR3 is TGTGCCACCAGCTGGGGCGGGAGAATCGAGACCCAGTACTTC. The rearrangement joins TRBV15 to TRBJ2-5; 7 bases are shared with TRBD2. There are 14 residues in the CDR3. V was pared by 5 bases and J by 5 bases, with 8 bases of the junction left unmatched. Germline-derived CDR1 and CDR2 are LNHNV and YYDKDF (reference sequence). Full variable domain (remainder filled in from reference TRBV15 and TRBJ2-5): DAMVIQNPRYQVTQFGKPVTLSCSQTLNHNVMYWYQQKSSQAPKLLFHYYDKDFNNEADTPDNFQSRRPNTSFCFLDIRSPGLGDTAMYLCATSWGGRIETQYFGPGTRLLVL.

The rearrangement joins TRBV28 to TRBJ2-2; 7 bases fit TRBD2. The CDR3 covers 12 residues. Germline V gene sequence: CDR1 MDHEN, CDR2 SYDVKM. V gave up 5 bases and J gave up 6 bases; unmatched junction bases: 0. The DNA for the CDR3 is TGTGCCAGCAGTCGGGAGGCCGGGGAGCTGTTTTTT. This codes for CASSREAGELFF.

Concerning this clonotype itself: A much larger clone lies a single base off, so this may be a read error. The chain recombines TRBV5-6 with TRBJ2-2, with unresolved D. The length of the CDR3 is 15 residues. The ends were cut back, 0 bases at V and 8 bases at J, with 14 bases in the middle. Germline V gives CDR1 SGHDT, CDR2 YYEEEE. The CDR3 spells CASSLDYRLVGELFF. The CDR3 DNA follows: TGTGCCAGCAGCTTGGATTATCGACTCGTTGGGGAGCTGTTTTTT.

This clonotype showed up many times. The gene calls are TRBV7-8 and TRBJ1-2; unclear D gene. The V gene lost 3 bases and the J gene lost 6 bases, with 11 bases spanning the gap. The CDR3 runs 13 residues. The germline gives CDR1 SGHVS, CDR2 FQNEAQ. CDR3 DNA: TGTGCCAGCAGCTTGTCGGAATTCGATGGCTACACCTTC. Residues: CASSLSEFDGYTF.

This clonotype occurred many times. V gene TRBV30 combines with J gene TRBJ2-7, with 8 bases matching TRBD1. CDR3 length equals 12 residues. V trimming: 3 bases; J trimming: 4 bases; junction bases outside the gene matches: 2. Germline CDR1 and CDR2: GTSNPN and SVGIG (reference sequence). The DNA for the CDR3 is TGTGCCTGGAGCGGGGACAGGTACGAGCAGTACTTC. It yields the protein CAWSGDRYEQYF.

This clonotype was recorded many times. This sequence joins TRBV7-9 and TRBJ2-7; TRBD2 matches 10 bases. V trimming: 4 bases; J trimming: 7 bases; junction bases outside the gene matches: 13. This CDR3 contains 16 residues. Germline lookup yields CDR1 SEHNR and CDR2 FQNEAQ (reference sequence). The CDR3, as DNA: TGTGCCAGCAGCTCTCTAGCGGGAGTAGGGCATAGGGAGCAGTACTTC. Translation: CASSSLAGVGHREQYF.

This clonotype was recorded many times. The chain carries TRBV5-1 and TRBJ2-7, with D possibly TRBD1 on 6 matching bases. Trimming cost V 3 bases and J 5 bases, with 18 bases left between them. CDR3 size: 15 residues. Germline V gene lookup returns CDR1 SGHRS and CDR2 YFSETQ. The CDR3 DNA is TGCGCCAGCAGCTCCATGGACAGAGGGAACGACGAGCAGTACTTC. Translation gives CASSSMDRGNDEQYF. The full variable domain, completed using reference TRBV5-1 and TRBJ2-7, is KAGVTQTPRYLIKTRGQQVTLSCSPISGHRSVSWYQQTPGQGLQFLFEYFSETQRNKGNFPGRFSGRQFSNSRSEMNVSTLELGDSALYLCASSSMDRGNDEQYFGPGTRLTVT.

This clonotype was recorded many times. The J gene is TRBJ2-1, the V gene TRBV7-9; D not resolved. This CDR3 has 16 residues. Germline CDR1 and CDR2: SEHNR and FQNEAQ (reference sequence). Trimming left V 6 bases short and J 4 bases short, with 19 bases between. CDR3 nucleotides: TGTGCCAGCAGTAATGCCTGGCACAGTCCTTACAATGAGCAGTTCTTC. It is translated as CASSNAWHSPYNEQFF.